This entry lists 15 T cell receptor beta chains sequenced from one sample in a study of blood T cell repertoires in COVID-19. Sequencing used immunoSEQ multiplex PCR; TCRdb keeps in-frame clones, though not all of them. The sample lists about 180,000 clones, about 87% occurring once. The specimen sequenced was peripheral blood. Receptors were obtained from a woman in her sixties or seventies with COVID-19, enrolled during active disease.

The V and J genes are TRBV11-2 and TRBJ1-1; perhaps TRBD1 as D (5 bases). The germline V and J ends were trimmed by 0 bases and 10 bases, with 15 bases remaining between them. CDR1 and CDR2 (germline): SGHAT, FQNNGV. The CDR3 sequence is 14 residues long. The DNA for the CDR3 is TGTGCCAGCAGCTTAGACGACAGACCGCCTCGAGCTTTCTTT. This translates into CASSLDDRPPRAFF.

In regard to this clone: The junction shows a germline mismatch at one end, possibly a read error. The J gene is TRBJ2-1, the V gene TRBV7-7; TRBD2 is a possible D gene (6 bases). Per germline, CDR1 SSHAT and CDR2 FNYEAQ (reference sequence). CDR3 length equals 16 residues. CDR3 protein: CASSQIPGSGYNEQFF. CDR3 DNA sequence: TGTGCTAGCAGCCAAATCCCCGGGAGCGGCTACAATGAGCAGTTCTTC. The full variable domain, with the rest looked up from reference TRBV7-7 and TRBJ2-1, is GAGVSQSPRYKVTKRGQDVTLRCDPISSHATLYWYQQALGQGPEFLTYFNYEAQPDKSGLPSDRFSAERPEGSISTLTIQRTEQRDSAMYRCASSQIPGSGYNEQFFGPGTRLTVL.

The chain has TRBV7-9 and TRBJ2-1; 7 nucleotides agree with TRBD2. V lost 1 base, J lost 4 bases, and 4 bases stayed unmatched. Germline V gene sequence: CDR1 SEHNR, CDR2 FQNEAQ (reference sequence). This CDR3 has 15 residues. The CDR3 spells CASSLGSGSYNEQFF. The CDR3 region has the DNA TGTGCCAGCAGCTTAGGTAGCGGGTCTTACAATGAGCAGTTCTTC. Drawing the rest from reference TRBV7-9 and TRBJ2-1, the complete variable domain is DTGVSQNPRHKITKRGQNVTFRCDPISEHNRLYWYRQTLGQGPEFLTYFQNEAQLEKSRLLSDRFSAERPKGSFSTLEIQRTEQGDSAMYLCASSLGSGSYNEQFFGPGTRLTVL.

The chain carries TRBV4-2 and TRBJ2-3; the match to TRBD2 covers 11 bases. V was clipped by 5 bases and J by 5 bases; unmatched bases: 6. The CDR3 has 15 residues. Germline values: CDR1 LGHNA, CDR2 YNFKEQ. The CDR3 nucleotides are TGTGCCAGCAGCAAACTAGCGGGAGCGCGAGATACGCAGTATTTT. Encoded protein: CASSKLAGARDTQYF.

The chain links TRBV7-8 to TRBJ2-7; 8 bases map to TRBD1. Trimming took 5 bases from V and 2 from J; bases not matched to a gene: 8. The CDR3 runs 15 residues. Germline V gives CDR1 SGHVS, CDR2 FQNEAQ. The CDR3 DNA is TGTGCCAGCAGCCGAGCCTTGGACAGGGCCTACGAGCAGTACTTC. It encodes CASSRALDRAYEQYF.

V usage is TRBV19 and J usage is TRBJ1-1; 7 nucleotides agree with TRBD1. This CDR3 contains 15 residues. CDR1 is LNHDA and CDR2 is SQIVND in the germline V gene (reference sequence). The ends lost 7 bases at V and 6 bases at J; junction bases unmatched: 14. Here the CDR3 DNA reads TGTGCCAGTAAAATACCGGGACAGTTAGTTCCTGAAGCTTTCTTT. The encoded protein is CASKIPGQLVPEAFF.

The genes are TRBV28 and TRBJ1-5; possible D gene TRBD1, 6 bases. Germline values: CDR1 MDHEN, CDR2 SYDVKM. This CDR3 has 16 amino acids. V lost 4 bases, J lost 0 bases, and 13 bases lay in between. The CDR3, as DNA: TGTGCCAGCAGTTCCCCCGGGACAAATAGCAATCAGCCCCAGCATTTT. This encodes CASSSPGTNSNQPQHF. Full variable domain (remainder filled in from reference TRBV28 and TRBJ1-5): DVKVTQSSRYLVKRTGEKVFLECVQDMDHENMFWYRQDPGLGLRLIYFSYDVKMKEKGDIPEGYSVSREKKERFSLILESASTNQTSMYLCASSSPGTNSNQPQHFGDGTRLSIL.

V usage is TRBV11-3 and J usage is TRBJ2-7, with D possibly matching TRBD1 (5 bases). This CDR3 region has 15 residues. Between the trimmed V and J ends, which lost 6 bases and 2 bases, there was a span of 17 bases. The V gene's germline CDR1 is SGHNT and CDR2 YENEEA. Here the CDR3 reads CASRSQELPAYEQYF. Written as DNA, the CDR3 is TGTGCCAGCAGATCACAGGAGCTTCCTGCCTACGAGCAGTACTTC.

The CDR3 here is CASSHGRAANEQFF. DNA for the CDR3: TGTGCCAGCAGCCACGGGAGGGCAGCCAATGAGCAGTTCTTC. The chain employs TRBV3-1 (or the pseudogene TRBV3-2) and TRBJ2-1; 8 positions match TRBD2. Per the germline V gene, CDR1 is LGHDT and CDR2 is YNNKEL (reference sequence). The CDR3 runs to 14 residues. The ends lost 3 bases at V and 6 bases at J; junction bases unmatched: 4.

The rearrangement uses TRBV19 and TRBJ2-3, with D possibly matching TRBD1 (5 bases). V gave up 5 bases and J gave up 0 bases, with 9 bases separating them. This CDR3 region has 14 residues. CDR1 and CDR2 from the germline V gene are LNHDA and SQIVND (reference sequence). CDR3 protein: CASSRQGSTDTQYF. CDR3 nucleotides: TGTGCCAGTAGTCGGCAGGGCAGCACAGATACGCAGTATTTT.

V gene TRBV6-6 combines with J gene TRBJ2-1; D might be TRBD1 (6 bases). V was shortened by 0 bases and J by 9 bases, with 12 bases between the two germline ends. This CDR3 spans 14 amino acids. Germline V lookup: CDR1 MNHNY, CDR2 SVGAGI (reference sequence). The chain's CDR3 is CASSYSEDSGEQFF. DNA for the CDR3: TGTGCCAGCAGTTACTCGGAGGACAGTGGTGAGCAGTTCTTC.

This chain's CDR3 is CASSRSRENTGELFF. As DNA, the CDR3 is TGTGCCAGTAGTCGAAGCAGGGAGAACACCGGGGAGCTGTTTTTT. This chain uses TRBV19 with TRBJ2-2, with D possibly being TRBD1 (5 bases). The V end lost 5 bases, the J end lost 1 base, and 11 bases lay between the germline ends. This CDR3 region has 15 residues. The germline V gene encodes CDR1 LNHDA and CDR2 SQIVND (reference sequence).

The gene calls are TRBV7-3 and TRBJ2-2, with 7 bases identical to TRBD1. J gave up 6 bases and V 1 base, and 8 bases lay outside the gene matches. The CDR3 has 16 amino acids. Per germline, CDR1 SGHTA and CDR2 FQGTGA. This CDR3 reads CASSLSLPTGPGELFF. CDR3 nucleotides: TGTGCCAGCAGCTTAAGCCTACCGACAGGGCCCGGGGAGCTGTTTTTT.

As DNA, the CDR3 is TGTGCCAGCAGTGAAGAAAACGGGAGGGCCTACAATGAGCAGTTCTTC. Translating gives CASSEENGRAYNEQFF. The chain recombines TRBV6-1 with TRBJ2-1; 8 bases map to TRBD2. V lost 1 base, J lost 2 bases, and 4 bases stayed unmatched. The CDR3 runs 16 residues. Germline V lookup: CDR1 MNHNS, CDR2 SASEGT.

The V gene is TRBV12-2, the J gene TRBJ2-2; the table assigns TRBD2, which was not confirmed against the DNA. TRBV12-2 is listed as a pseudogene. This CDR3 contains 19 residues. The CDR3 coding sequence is TGTGCAAGTCGCTTCCCGACCTGTCTAGCGGAAGTAACCACCGGGGAGCTGTTTTTT. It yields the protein CASRFPTCLAEVTTGELFF.